This entry is about one T cell receptor (beta chain). The V end lost 3 bases, the J end lost 8 bases, and 7 bases lay between the germline ends. The CDR3 length is 11 residues. Germline CDR1 reads KGHSH; CDR2 reads LQKENI. This sample stems from a study of shared T cell receptors in the human thymus. Measured with immunoSEQ multiplex PCR; TCRdb has only the in-frame clones, and not every one. The sample shows a few hundred thousand clones, around 93% of them seen only once. This chain joins TRBV18 and TRBJ1-1; D unclear. The receptor's source is a human donor. The sequenced material came from thymocytes. The DNA for the CDR3 is TGTGCCAGCTCACCGAACCGAGAAGCTTTCTTT. Protein sequence: CASSPNREAFF.